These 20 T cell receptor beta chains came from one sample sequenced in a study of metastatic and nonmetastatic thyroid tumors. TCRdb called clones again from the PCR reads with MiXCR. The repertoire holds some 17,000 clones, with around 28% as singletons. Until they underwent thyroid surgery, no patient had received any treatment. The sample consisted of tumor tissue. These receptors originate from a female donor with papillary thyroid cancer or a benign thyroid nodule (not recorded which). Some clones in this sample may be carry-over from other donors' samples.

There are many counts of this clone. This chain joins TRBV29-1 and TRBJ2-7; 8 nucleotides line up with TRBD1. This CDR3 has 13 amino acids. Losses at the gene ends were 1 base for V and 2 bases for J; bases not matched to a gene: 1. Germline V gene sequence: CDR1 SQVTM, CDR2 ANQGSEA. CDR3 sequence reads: CSVEGTGTYEQYF. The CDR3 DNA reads TGCAGCGTTGAAGGGACAGGGACCTACGAGCAGTACTTC.

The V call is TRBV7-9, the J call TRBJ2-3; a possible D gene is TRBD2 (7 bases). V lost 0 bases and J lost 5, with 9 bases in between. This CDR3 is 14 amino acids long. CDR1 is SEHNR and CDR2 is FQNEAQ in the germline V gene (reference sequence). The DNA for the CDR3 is TGTGCCAGCAGCTTAGCAGGGGGGGGAGATACGCAGTATTTT. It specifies CASSLAGGGDTQYF.

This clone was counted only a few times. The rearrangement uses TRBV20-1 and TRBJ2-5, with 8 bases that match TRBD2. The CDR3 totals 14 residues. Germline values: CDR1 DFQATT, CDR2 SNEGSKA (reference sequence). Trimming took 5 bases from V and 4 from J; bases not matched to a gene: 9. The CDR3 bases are TGCAGTGCTTCCCGGCGGGAGGCGTTAGAGACCCAGTACTTC. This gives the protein CSASRREALETQYF.

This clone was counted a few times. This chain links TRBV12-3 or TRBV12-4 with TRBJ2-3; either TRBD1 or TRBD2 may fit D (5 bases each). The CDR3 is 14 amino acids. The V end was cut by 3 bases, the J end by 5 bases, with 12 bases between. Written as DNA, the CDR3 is TGTGCCAGCAGTTTCATGGGGGTAGGAGATACGCAGTATTTT. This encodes CASSFMGVGDTQYF.

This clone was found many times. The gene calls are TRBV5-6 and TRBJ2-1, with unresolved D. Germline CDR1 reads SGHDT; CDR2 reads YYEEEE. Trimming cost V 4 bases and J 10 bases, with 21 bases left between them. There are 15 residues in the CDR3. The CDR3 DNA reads TGTGCCAGCAGCGTACTACTGAACCCAATCTGGGAGCAGTTCTTC. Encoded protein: CASSVLLNPIWEQFF.

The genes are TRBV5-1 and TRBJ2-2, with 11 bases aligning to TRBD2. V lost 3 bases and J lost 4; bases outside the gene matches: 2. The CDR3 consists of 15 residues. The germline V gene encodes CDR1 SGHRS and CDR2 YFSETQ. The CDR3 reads CASSWGTSGTGELFF. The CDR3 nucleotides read TGCGCCAGCAGCTGGGGGACTAGCGGCACCGGGGAGCTGTTTTTT.

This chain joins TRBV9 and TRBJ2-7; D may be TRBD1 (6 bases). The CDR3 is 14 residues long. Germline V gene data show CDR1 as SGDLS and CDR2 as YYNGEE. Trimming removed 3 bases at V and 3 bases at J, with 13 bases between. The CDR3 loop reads CASSAADRGYEQYF. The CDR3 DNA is TGTGCCAGCAGCGCAGCGGACAGAGGCTACGAGCAGTACTTC.

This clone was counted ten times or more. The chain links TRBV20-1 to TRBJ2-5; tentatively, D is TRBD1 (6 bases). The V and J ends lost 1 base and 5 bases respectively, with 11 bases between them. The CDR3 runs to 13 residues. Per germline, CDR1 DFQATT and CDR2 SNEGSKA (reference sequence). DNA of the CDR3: TGCAGTGCTAGAGGACAGGTCCGGGAGACCCAGTACTTC. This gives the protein CSARGQVRETQYF.

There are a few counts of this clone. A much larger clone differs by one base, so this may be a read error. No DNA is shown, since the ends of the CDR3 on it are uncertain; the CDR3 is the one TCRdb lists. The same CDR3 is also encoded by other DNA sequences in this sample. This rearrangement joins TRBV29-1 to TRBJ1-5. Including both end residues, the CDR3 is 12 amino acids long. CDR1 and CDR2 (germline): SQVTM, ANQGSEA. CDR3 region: CSVGDGNQPQHF.

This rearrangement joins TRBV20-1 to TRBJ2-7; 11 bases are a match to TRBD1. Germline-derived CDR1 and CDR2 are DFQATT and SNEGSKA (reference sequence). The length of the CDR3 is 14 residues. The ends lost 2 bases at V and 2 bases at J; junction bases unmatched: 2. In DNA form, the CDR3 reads TGCAGTGCTAGAAGGGACAGGGGGACCTACGAGCAGTACTTC. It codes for CSARRDRGTYEQYF.

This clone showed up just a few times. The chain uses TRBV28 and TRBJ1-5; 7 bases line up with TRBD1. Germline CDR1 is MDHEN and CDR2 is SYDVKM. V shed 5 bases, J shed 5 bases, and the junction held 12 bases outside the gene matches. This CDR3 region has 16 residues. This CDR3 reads CASSTPGQRIDQPQHF. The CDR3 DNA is TGTGCCAGCAGTACCCCGGGACAGCGGATCGATCAGCCCCAGCATTTT.

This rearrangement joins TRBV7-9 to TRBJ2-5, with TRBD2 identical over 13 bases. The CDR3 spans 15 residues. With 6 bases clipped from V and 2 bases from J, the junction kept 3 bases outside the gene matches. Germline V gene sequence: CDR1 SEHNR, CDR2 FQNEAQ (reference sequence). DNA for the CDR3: TGTGCCAGCAGTCGACTAGCGGGGGGTCAAGAGACCCAGTACTTC. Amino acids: CASSRLAGGQETQYF.

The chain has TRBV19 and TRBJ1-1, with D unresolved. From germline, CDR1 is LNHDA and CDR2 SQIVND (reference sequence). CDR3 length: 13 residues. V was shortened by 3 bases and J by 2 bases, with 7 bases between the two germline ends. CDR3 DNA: TGTGCCAGTAGTATCGGGTATAACACTGAAGCTTTCTTT. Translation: CASSIGYNTEAFF.

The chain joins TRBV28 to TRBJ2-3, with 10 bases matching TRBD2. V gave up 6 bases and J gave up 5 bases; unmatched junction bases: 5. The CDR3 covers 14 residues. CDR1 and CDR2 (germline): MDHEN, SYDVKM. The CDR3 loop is CASRERGGQDTQYF. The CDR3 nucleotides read TGTGCCAGCAGAGAGCGGGGGGGCCAAGATACGCAGTATTTT.

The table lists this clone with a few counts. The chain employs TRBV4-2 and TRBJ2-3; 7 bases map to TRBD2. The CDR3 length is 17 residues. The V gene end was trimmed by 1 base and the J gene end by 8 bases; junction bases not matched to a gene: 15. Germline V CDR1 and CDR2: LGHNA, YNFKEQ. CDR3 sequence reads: CASSQGRGGREEGTQYF. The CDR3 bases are TGTGCCAGCAGCCAAGGGCGTGGCGGGAGAGAGGAGGGTACGCAGTATTTT.

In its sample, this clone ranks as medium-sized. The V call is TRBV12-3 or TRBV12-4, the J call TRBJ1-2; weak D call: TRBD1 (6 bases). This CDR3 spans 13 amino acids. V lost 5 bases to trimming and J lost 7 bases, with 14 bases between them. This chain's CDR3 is CASSPRSGAGYTF. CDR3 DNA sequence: TGTGCCAGCAGTCCACGATCAGGGGCTGGCTACACCTTC.

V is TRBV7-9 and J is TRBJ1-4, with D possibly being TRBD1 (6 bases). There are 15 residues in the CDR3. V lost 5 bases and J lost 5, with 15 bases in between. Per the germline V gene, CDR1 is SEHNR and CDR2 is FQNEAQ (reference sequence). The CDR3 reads CASSPPGHINEKLFF. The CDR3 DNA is TGTGCCAGCAGCCCACCGGGACACATAAATGAAAAACTGTTTTTT.

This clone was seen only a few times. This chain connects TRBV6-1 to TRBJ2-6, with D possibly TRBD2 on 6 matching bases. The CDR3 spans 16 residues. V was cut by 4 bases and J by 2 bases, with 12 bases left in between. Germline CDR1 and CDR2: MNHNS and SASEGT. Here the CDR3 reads CASSGGAGTGANVLTF. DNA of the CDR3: TGTGCCAGCAGTGGAGGGGCGGGGACTGGGGCCAACGTCCTGACTTTC.

The CDR3 DNA follows: TGTGCCAGTAAGTTAGGGCAGGACAACACTGAAGCTTTCTTT. Translation: CASKLGQDNTEAFF. This sequence joins TRBV7-2 and TRBJ1-1, with unresolved D. The germline CDR1 and CDR2 sequences are SGHTA and FQGNSA. V was clipped by 9 bases and J by 2 bases, with 16 bases between them. This CDR3 comprises 14 residues.

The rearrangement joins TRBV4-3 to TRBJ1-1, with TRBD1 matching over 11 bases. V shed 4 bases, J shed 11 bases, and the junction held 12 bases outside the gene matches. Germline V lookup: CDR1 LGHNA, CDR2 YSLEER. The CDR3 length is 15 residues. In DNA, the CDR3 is TGCGCCAGCAGCCGGGGGACAGGGGGAAAGGAGGGTGCTTTCTTT. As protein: CASSRGTGGKEGAFF.